The 27 T cell receptor delta chains presented below share a single source sample, sequenced in a study of Vδ1+ human thymocytes. Study findings and constraints: Thymic TRG and TRD repertoires appeared highly polyclonal, with Gaussian CDR3 length distributions.

Their antigen targets remain unknown. RNA was extracted from the cells and then reverse transcribed. CDR3 amplicons came from multiplex PCR with pooled V-gene forward and constant-region reverse primers. TCRdb fed the multiplex PCR reads to CATT. The sample has some 54,000 delta-chain clones; more than 15% are singletons. The sample was Vdelta1+ gamma-delta thymocytes from the thymus. Subset noted: FACS-sorted CD3+ TCRalphabeta- TCRVdelta1+ TCRVdelta2- thymocytes. All receptors derive from a boy under two years old who had congenital heart surgery.

The chain recombines TRDV1 with TRDJ1; the match to TRDD3 covers 12 bases. This CDR3 is built from 20 residues. V lost 2 bases to trimming and J lost 0 bases; unmatched junction nucleotides: 13. The germline V gene encodes CDR1 TSWWSYY and CDR2 QGS. The CDR3 region has the DNA TGTGCTCTTGGGGAAGATAAGACTGGGGGATACAAGGAGTACACCGATAAACTCATCTTT. Encoded protein: CALGEDKTGGYKEYTDKLIF.

This clone was found a few times. The chain joins TRDV1 to TRDJ1, with 7 bases that match TRDD3. The germline V gene encodes CDR1 TSWWSYY and CDR2 QGS. CDR3 size: 15 residues. The ends lost 9 bases at V and 0 bases at J; junction bases unmatched: 10. CDR3: CALLWGGSHTDKLIF. The CDR3 coding sequence is TGTGCTCTATTGTGGGGGGGATCTCACACCGATAAACTCATCTTT.

The chain recombines TRDV1 with TRDJ1; 9 bases line up with TRDD3. Germline lookup yields CDR1 TSWWSYY and CDR2 QGS. The CDR3 consists of 18 residues. Unmatched junction bases numbered 19, after V lost 9 bases and J lost 2 bases. The CDR3 region is CALRFPFGGYKSTDKLIF. In DNA form, the CDR3 reads TGTGCTCTCCGTTTCCCCTTCGGGGGATACAAGAGTACCGATAAACTCATCTTT.

The J gene is TRDJ1, the V gene TRDV1; TRDD2 might be the D (5 bases). Between the trimmed V and J ends, which lost 0 bases and 1 base, there was a span of 21 bases. In germline, CDR1 is TSWWSYY, CDR2 QGS. The CDR3 totals 19 residues. The CDR3 spells CALGELPPYPIPGTDKLIF. CDR3 DNA sequence: TGTGCTCTTGGGGAACTTCCACCCTATCCTATACCCGGCACCGATAAACTCATCTTT.

Relative to its sample, this clone is medium-sized. Other DNA variants within this sample encode the same CDR3. The rearrangement links TRAV29/DV5 to TRDJ1; D remains ambiguous. Germline V gives CDR1 NSMFDY, CDR2 ISSIKDK. This CDR3 is built from 13 residues. V was trimmed by 0 bases and J by 0 bases, leaving 6 bases between them. In DNA, the CDR3 is TGTGCAGCAAGCGGATTAGACACCGATAAACTCATCTTT. Translation: CAASGLDTDKLIF. The whole variable domain, remainder taken from reference TRAV29/DV5 and TRDJ1, is DQQVKQNSPSLSVQEGRISILNCDYTNSMFDYFLWYKKYPAEGPTFLISISSIKDKNEDGRFTVFLNKSAKHLSLHIVPSQPGDSAVYFCAASGLDTDKLIFGKGTRVTVEP.

The table lists this clone with a few counts. The V gene is TRDV1, the J gene TRDJ1, with 8 bases fitting TRDD3. CDR1 is TSWWSYY, CDR2 QGS, per germline. Trimming removed 4 bases from V and 5 bases from J; junction bases left unmatched: 12. The CDR3 extends over 16 amino acids. The CDR3: CALGGLTGGPRDKLIF. DNA of the CDR3: TGTGCTCTTGGGGGATTGACTGGGGGTCCCCGGGATAAACTCATCTTT.

This clone has only a few counts. The V call is TRDV1, the J call TRDJ1, with D possibly TRDD3 on 6 matching bases. The V gene's germline CDR1 is TSWWSYY and CDR2 QGS. Trimming took 0 bases from V and 1 from J, leaving 21 bases between them. This CDR3 has 19 amino acids. CDR3 in DNA: TGTGCTCTTGGGGAACTGGGACTTTGCCTACTGGGACGCACCGATAAACTCATCTTT. Translation gives CALGELGLCLLGRTDKLIF.

The chain recombines TRDV1 with TRDJ1; 7 bases are shared with TRDD3. There are 17 residues in the CDR3. The trim removed 1 base at V and 2 bases at J, leaving 10 bases unmatched. Germline lookup yields CDR1 TSWWSYY and CDR2 QGS. CDR3 residues: CALGERSRGIETDKLIF. Written as DNA, the CDR3 is TGTGCTCTTGGGGAACGGTCCCGGGGGATTGAAACCGATAAACTCATCTTT.

The rearrangement uses TRDV1 and TRDJ1, with TRDD3 matching 10 bases. Germline V gene data show CDR1 as TSWWSYY and CDR2 as QGS. CDR3 length: 25 amino acids. J lost 1 base, V lost 0 bases, and 29 bases had no gene match. Written as DNA, the CDR3 is TGTGCTCTTGGGGAACTAAAGTATTGCTACCCCAATAGTACTGGGGGATCGTCGGGCACCGATAAACTCATCTTT. Its translation is CALGELKYCYPNSTGGSSGTDKLIF.

The table lists this clone with a few counts. This sequence joins TRDV1 and TRDJ1, with 13 bases lining up with TRDD3. The V segment lost 3 bases and the J segment 7 bases; nucleotides outside the gene matches: 8. CDR3 length: 16 amino acids. From germline, CDR1 is TSWWSYY and CDR2 QGS. CDR3 loop: CALGDGRNWGIRKLIF. DNA for the CDR3: TGTGCTCTTGGGGACGGGAGAAACTGGGGGATACGTAAACTCATCTTT.

This clone was observed a handful of times. The J gene is TRDJ1, the V gene TRDV1; tentatively, D is TRDD3 (6 bases). CDR3 size: 17 residues. Trimming took 5 bases from V and 2 from J, leaving 21 bases between them. Germline V gene sequence: CDR1 TSWWSYY, CDR2 QGS. The CDR3 reads CALGTASDLLGTDKLIF. The CDR3 coding sequence is TGTGCTCTTGGGACGGCTTCCGACCTCCTGGGGACCGATAAACTCATCTTT.

The V and J genes are TRDV1 and TRDJ1, with 9 bases fitting TRDD3. The CDR3 loop spans 19 amino acids. Germline CDR1 TSWWSYY, CDR2 QGS. Trimming at V came to 9 bases and at J to 0 bases, leaving 20 bases not matched to a gene. The CDR3 bases are TGTGCTCTCGTCCCCAATCGGTGGGGATACGCGTTGTACACCGATAAACTCATCTTT. It yields the protein CALVPNRWGYALYTDKLIF.

The rearrangement joins TRDV1 to TRDJ2; D possibly corresponds to TRDD3 (6 bases). Germline CDR1 and CDR2: TSWWSYY and QGS. The V end was cut by 3 bases, the J end by 3 bases, with 23 bases between. The CDR3 extends over 19 amino acids. The CDR3 loop reads CALGDYVLGSHSLTAQLFF. The DNA of the CDR3 is TGTGCTCTTGGGGACTACGTTCTGGGGTCACACTCCCTGACAGCACAACTCTTCTTT.

This clone was recorded a few times. The chain combines TRAV29/DV5 with TRDJ1; D is perhaps TRDD3 (6 bases). The CDR3 has 12 amino acids. The germline gives CDR1 NSMFDY, CDR2 ISSIKDK. The CDR3 loop is CAGGKSTDKLIF. The CDR3 region has the DNA TGTGCGGGGGGAAAGAGCACCGATAAACTCATCTTT.

The chain carries TRDV1 and TRDJ1; 7 bases line up with TRDD3. The CDR3 sequence is 20 residues long. The germline gives CDR1 TSWWSYY, CDR2 QGS. Unmatched junction bases numbered 19, after V lost 1 base and J lost 2 bases. CDR3 amino acids: CALGEQSYSCLGVRTDKLIF. CDR3 coding DNA: TGTGCTCTTGGGGAACAATCCTATTCGTGTCTGGGGGTGAGGACCGATAAACTCATCTTT.

This chain connects TRDV1 to TRDJ1; 12 nucleotides match TRDD3. The trim removed 0 bases at V and 0 bases at J, leaving 26 bases unmatched. The CDR3 runs 25 residues. Germline CDR1 reads TSWWSYY; CDR2 reads QGS. CDR3: CALGELRLLPPLLGDTRGYTDKLIF. The CDR3 DNA sequence: TGTGCTCTTGGGGAACTACGACTCCTTCCCCCTTTACTGGGGGATACTCGGGGTTACACCGATAAACTCATCTTT.

The chain has TRDV1 and TRDJ1; 7 bases are shared with TRDD3. V shed 5 bases and J 2 bases; nucleotides not matched to a gene: 20. CDR3 size: 19 residues. In germline, CDR1 is TSWWSYY, CDR2 QGS. As DNA, the CDR3 is TGTGCTCTTGGGAGCTGCTACGGTGGGATACTCCGCCTTACCGATAAACTCATCTTT. It translates to CALGSCYGGILRLTDKLIF.

This clone showed up just a few times. The chain couples TRDV1 to TRDJ1, with 10 bases that match TRDD3. In germline, CDR1 is TSWWSYY, CDR2 QGS. V lost 1 base and J lost 0; bases outside the gene matches: 8. There are 18 residues in the CDR3. CDR3 sequence (DNA): TGTGCTCTTGGGGAACGATCATGGGGGATACAGTACACCGATAAACTCATCTTT. It codes for CALGERSWGIQYTDKLIF.

The V and J genes are TRDV1 and TRDJ1; TRDD2 aligns across 7 bases. V was clipped by 4 bases and J by 2 bases; unmatched bases: 16. CDR1 and CDR2 (germline): TSWWSYY, QGS. The CDR3 runs 18 residues. The CDR3 DNA sequence: TGTGCTCTTGGGGGACTCCTTCCTGACGGGATGAGAACCGATAAACTCATCTTT. As protein: CALGGLLPDGMRTDKLIF.

The chain recombines TRDV1 with TRDJ1, with 8 bases fitting TRDD3. CDR1 TSWWSYY and CDR2 QGS come from the germline V gene. Unmatched junction bases numbered 20, after V lost 2 bases and J lost 9 bases. The CDR3 has 18 residues. The CDR3 sequence: CALGERDPGLIWGKELIF. The CDR3 DNA follows: TGTGCTCTTGGGGAAAGGGACCCGGGACTGATCTGGGGGAAAGAACTCATCTTT.

The chain joins TRDV1 to TRDJ1; 12 positions match TRDD3. Germline V lookup: CDR1 TSWWSYY, CDR2 QGS. V dropped 9 bases and J dropped 0; count of bases not matched to a gene: 26. This CDR3 spans 22 amino acids. The CDR3 DNA reads TGTGCTCTGCCGAAGTTCCCTGCCAAGCTGGGGGATACGGAGACGTACACCGATAAACTCATCTTT. As protein: CALPKFPAKLGDTETYTDKLIF.

This clone has a handful of counts. The chain employs TRDV1 and TRDJ1; D remains ambiguous. Germline-derived CDR1 and CDR2 are TSWWSYY and QGS. This CDR3 has 14 amino acids. The V end was cut by 6 bases, the J end by 5 bases, with 16 bases between. The CDR3: CALGHLFPGDKLIF. In nucleotides, the CDR3 is TGTGCTCTTGGCCACCTCTTTCCGGGAGATAAACTCATCTTT.

This clone has a handful of counts. The rearrangement uses TRDV1 and TRDJ1; the match to TRDD3 covers 7 bases. The ends lost 1 base at V and 1 base at J; junction bases unmatched: 6. The CDR3 consists of 16 residues. In germline, CDR1 is TSWWSYY, CDR2 QGS. The CDR3 sequence: CALGEPRWGTTDKLIF. CDR3 bases: TGTGCTCTTGGGGAACCTAGGTGGGGGACCACCGATAAACTCATCTTT.

The rearrangement links TRDV1 to TRDJ1, with 13 bases aligning to TRDD3. This CDR3 has 21 residues. Looked up from germline, CDR1 is TSWWSYY and CDR2 is QGS. Germline trimming cut 6 bases from V and 1 base from J; bases unmatched to any gene: 20. As DNA, the CDR3 is TGTGCTCTTGGATTACAGACCCGTACTGGGGGATACGCGGGATGCACCGATAAACTCATCTTT. This encodes CALGLQTRTGGYAGCTDKLIF.

This chain uses TRDV1 with TRDJ1; possibly TRDD2 or TRDD3 for D (7 bases each). The CDR3 is 19 residues long. The V and J ends lost 4 bases and 4 bases respectively, with 28 bases between them. CDR1 and CDR2 from the germline V gene are TSWWSYY and QGS. DNA of the CDR3: TGTGCTCTTGGGGTCTTTTCCTACTGGGGCCCCACCGGCGGCGATAAACTCATCTTT. Its translation: CALGVFSYWGPTGGDKLIF.

The chain links TRDV1 to TRDJ1; 9 bases line up with TRDD3. This CDR3 is 18 amino acids long. Germline V gene data show CDR1 as TSWWSYY and CDR2 as QGS. With V trimmed by 1 base and J by 1 base, 10 bases remained unmatched. DNA of the CDR3: TGTGCTCTTGGGGAACCCAAGGGGGGGGATACTTGCACCGATAAACTCATCTTT. Translation gives CALGEPKGGDTCTDKLIF.

In the case of this clone: An end of the junction does not agree with germline; a read error may underlie this. This chain connects TRDV1 to TRDJ1, with 10 bases lining up with TRDD3. Per germline, CDR1 TSWWSYY and CDR2 QGS. The CDR3 runs 21 residues. CDR3 protein: CALGERVLIPFLGDNHDKLIF. CDR3 bases: TGCGCTCTTGGGGAACGGGTCTTAATTCCTTTCCTGGGGGATAATCACGATAAACTCATCTTT.